This TCR beta chain was identified in a study of cytomegalovirus exposure and HLA in healthy donors. Study-wide results and limits: An analysis done earlier found most TCR beta V segments productive about 87% or about 30% of the time.

Trimming took 3 bases from V and 7 from J; bases not matched to a gene: 2. CDR3 length equals 14 residues. The germline CDR1 and CDR2 sequences are MNHEY and SMNVEV (reference sequence). Only a few counts were recorded for this clone. What it recognizes is unknown. Use of 60 Vbeta and 13 Jbeta primers characterized the PCR. TCRdb's copy holds only in-frame clones and misses some; the assay was immunoSEQ multiplex PCR. The data contain roughly 71,000 clones, around 64% of them singletons. The sequence came from a man aged 35 to 55 in good health and CMV-seropositive. The V and J genes are TRBV27 and TRBJ1-5; 11 positions match TRBD1. Input material: PBMCs. The CDR3 DNA reads TGTGCCAGCAGTTTCGGGACAGGGGGACAGCCCCAGCATTTT. Its translation is CASSFGTGGQPQHF.